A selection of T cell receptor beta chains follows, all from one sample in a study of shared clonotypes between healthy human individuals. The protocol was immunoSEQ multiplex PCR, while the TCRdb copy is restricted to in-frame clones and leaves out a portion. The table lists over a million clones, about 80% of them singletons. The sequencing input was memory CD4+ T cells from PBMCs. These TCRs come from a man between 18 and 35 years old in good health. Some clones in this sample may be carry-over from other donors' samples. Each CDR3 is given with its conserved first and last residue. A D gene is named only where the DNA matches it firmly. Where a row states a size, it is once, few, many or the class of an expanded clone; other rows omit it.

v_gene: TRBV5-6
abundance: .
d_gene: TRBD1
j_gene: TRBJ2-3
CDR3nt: TGTGCCAGCAGCTTGGCAGGGGGCGCAGATACGCAGTATTTT
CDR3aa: CASSLAGGADTQYF

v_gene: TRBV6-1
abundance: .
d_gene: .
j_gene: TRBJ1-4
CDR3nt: TGTGCCAGCAGCCCGGGTCTTTCTAATGAAAAACTGTTTTTT
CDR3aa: CASSPGLSNEKLFF

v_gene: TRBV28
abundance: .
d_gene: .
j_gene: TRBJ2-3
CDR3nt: TGTGCCAGCAGTTTGGTGCGAGGGGCTGATACGCAGTATTTT
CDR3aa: CASSLVRGADTQYF

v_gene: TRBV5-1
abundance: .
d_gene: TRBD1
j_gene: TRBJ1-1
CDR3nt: TGCGCCAGCAGCCCGACAGGGTTCACTGAAGCTTTCTTT
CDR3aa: CASSPTGFTEAFF

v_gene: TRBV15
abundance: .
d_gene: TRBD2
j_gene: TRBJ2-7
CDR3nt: TGTGCCACCAGCAGGCTATCGGGACTAGCGGAAGAGCAGTACTTC
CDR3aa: CATSRLSGLAEEQYF

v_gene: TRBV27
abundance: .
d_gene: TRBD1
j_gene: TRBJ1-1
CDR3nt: TGTGCCAGCAGACCGACAGGGGGCTTCGCTGAAGCTTTCTTT
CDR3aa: CASRPTGGFAEAFF

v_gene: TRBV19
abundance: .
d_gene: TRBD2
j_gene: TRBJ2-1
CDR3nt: TGTGCCAGTAGTATGATAAAAGCGGGGAGGAGCTCCTACAATGAGCAGTTCTTC
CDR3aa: CASSMIKAGRSSYNEQFF

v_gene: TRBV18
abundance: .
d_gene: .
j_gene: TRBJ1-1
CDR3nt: TGTGCCAGCTCACCATTTGGGCAGACTAACACTGAAGCTTTCTTT
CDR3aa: CASSPFGQTNTEAFF

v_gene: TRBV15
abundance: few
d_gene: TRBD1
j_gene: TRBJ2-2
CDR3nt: TGTGCCACCAGCAGAGCGGGACAGGGGGCCACCGGGGAGCTGTTTTTT
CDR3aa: CATSRAGQGATGELFF

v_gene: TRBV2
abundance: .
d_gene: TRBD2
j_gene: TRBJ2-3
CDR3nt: TGTGCCAGCAGTGTGGCTAGCGGGAGAGATACGCAGTATTTT
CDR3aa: CASSVASGRDTQYF

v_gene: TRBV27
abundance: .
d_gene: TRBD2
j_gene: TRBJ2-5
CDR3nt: TGTGCCAGCAGTTTAAAAGCTAGCGGGTGGCAAGAGACCCAGTACTTC
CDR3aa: CASSLKASGWQETQYF

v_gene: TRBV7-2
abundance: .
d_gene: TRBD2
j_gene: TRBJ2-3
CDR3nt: TGTGCCAGCAGTTTCGGACTAGCGGGAGCAACAGATACGCAGTATTTT
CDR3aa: CASSFGLAGATDTQYF

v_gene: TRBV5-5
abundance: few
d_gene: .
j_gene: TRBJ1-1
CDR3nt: TGTGCCAGCAGCTCCCGGGCATCGTTGGCTTTCTTT
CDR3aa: CASSSRASLAFF

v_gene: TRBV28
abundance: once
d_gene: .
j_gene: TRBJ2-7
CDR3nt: TGTGCCAGCGGTGGCGGCAGTACTTCGAACTACGAGCAGTACTTC
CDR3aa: CASGGGSTSNYEQYF

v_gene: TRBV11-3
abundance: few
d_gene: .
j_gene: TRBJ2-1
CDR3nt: TGTGCCAGCAGCCCTGGGGGTACTGAGCAGTTCTTC
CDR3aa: CASSPGGTEQFF

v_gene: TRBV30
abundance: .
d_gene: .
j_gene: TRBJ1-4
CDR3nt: TGTGCCTGGAGCCCCGGACAGTATAATGAAAAACTGTTTTTT
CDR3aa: CAWSPGQYNEKLFF

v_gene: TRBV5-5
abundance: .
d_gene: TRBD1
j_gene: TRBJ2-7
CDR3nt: TGTGCCAGCAGCTGGGGGACAGGGTACGAGCAGTACTTC
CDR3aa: CASSWGTGYEQYF

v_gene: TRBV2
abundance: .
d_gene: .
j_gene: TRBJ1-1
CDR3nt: TGTGCCAGCAGTTTTCAGGGGTTGGGCACTGAAGCTTTCTTT
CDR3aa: CASSFQGLGTEAFF

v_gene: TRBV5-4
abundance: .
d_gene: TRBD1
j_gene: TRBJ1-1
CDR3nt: TGTGCCAGCAGCCGAATTTCCGGGACAGGTGGAACTGAAGCTTTCTTT
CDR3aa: CASSRISGTGGTEAFF

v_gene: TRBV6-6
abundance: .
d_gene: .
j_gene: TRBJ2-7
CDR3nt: TGTGCCAGCAGTTATGGGCCCCGACAGTCCTACGAGCAGTACTTC
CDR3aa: CASSYGPRQSYEQYF

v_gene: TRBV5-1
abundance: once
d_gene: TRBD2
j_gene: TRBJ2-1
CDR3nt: TGCGCCAGCAGGACTAGCGGGATCTACAATGAGCAGTTCTTC
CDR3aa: CASRTSGIYNEQFF

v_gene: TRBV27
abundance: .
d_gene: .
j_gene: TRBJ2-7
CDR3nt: TGTGCCAGCAGTTTATCGGGCAGGGGATATATCTACGAGCAGTACTTC
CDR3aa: CASSLSGRGYIYEQYF

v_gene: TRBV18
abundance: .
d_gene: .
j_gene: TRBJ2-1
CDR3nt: TGTGCCAGCTCACCGAGATCGCAGGGATACAATGAGCAGTTCTTC
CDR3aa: CASSPRSQGYNEQFF

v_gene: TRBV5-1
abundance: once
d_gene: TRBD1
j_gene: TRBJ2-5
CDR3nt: TGCGCCAGCAGCCGGACAGGGTCCCAAGAGACCCAGTACTTC
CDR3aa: CASSRTGSQETQYF